This T cell receptor beta chain was sequenced for a study of CD8+ T cells in alopecia areata. Study information: Treated patients swallowed 5 to 10 mg of oral tofacitinib twice daily.

cDNA serving as the sequencing template came from extracted, reverse transcribed RNA. Assay used: immunoSEQ multiplex PCR; TCRdb lists only in-frame clones, some missing. Here the sample spans 110,000 or so clones, less than 60% being singletons. About this clone: Its target is unknown.

This CDR3 contains 14 residues. Germline CDR1 and CDR2: MNHNY and SVGAGI (reference sequence). The V gene end was trimmed by 5 bases and the J gene end by 1 base; junction bases not matched to a gene: 4. Treatment of the sample: oral pan-JAK inhibitor, 5-10 mg twice daily. Study-wide findings and caveats: Scalp clonality, along with expanded CD8+ clones among the top 100, was significantly decreased by tofacitinib. Scalp sequencing captures resident alphabeta T cells of normal skin too. Numerous clones, expanded in lesions, remained in scalp and blood during tofacitinib.

The chain links TRBV6-6 to TRBJ1-1; the match to TRBD1 covers 7 bases. The material was CD4+ T cells sorted from blood, obtained at week 24, from a patient treated with tofacitinib. The clonotype was recovered from a human donor with alopecia areata. The CDR3 loop reads CASSQGTANTEAFF. DNA for the CDR3: TGTGCCAGCAGTCAGGGGACAGCGAACACTGAAGCTTTCTTT.